This T cell receptor (beta chain) came from a study of cytomegalovirus exposure and HLA in healthy donors (dated by TCRdb to 2015 to 2018). With respect to the entire study: The 666 repertoires of the first cohort and the roughly 110 validation repertoires were produced on the same platform, according to a later analysis. The aim of the study was to test whether cataloging public T cell receptors could identify signatures of past pathogen exposure. A separate validation cohort of more than 100 different subjects was used in addition to the roughly 700-subject first cohort. High-throughput TCR immunosequencing, statistical association of individual TCRs with disease status, and machine learning were combined to predict cytomegalovirus infection status.

Overall study results and their limits: Cytomegalovirus status was reported to be diagnosed by the classifier with high specificity and sensitivity in both the original and validation cohorts. Most TCR sequences were seen in very few donors, while some public TCRs were found in many individuals. In a later analysis, TCRs clustered in the first cohort were found to also tend to co-occur in the 110 or so validation repertoires, with 94% of cluster scores above 0. The authors suggested that the approach could potentially be generalized to other disease states and immunological phenotypes. The validation cohort had no HLA typing available for a later analysis, so co-occurrence within that cohort was assessed over all 120 or so repertoires. A few of the identified cytomegalovirus-associated TCR beta chains were confirmed in vitro to be specific for cytomegalovirus antigens. In the study, some 180 TCR beta chains were listed as associated with cytomegalovirus.

Preparation of the library involved the immunoSEQ multiplex PCR assay. For the original study's pipeline: A statistical classification framework was built for diagnosing cytomegalovirus status from the catalog of TCR beta chain sequences. As stored in TCRdb, this immuneACCESS dataset retains in-frame rearrangements with V and J assigned. A fraction of the clones does not appear; measured against another copy, unresolved V genes explain less than half of the discrepancy, and the remainder lacks a known reason. The V and J calls and clone size are taken from that table; D and trimming were inferred from the DNA. Recorded for this sample are 250,000 or so clones; around nine tenths of them occurred a single time. The top ten constitute less than 3% of the sample. In regard to this clone: The target of this receptor is not known. Qualities for individual bases were not recorded, and no much larger clone is one base off.

V and J are truncated by 4 bases and 1 base respectively, leaving an intervening sequence of 11 bases. According to the germline V gene, CDR1 reads SGHRS and CDR2 reads YFSETQ. The CDR3 contains 14 residues, cysteine and phenylalanine counted. The retained sequence is limited to the CDR3, 42 bases, with the frame set at the first base. The donors belonged to the validation cohort of 90 to 150 subjects, which was separate from the roughly 700-subject first cohort. The sample comprised PBMCs. The chain uses TRBV5-1 and TRBJ1-1; the D gene cannot be resolved reliably. This TCR was sampled from a man between 18 and 35 years old in good health and CMV-seronegative. The CDR3 reads as follows: CASSVGQANTEAFF. The DNA sequence is as follows: TGCGCCAGCAGCGTAGGTCAGGCGAACACTGAAGCTTTCTTT.